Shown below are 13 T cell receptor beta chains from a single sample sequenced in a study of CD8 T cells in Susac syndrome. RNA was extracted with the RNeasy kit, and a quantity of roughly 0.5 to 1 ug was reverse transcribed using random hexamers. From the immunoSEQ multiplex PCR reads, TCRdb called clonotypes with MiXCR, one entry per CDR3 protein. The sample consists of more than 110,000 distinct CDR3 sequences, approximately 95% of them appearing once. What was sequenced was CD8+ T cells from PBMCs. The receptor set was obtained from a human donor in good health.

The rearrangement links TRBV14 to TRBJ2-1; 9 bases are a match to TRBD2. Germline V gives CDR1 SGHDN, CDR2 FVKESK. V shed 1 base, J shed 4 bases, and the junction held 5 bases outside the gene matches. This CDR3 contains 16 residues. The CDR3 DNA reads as TGTGCCAGCAGCCAAGTGGCGGGAGGGCCGTACAATGAGCAGTTCTTC. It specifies CASSQVAGGPYNEQFF. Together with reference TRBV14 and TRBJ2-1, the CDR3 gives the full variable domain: EAGVTQFPSHSVIEKGQTVTLRCDPISGHDNLYWYRRVMGKEIKFLLHFVKESKQDESGMPNNRFLAERTGGTYSTLKVQPAELEDSGVYFCASSQVAGGPYNEQFFGPGTRLTVL.

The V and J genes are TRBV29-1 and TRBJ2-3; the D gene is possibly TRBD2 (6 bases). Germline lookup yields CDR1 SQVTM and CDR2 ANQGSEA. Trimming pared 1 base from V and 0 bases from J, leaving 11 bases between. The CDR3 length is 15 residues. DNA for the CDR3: TGCAGCGTTGAAGGGGGGGACGCCAGCACAGATACGCAGTATTTT. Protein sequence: CSVEGGDASTDTQYF.

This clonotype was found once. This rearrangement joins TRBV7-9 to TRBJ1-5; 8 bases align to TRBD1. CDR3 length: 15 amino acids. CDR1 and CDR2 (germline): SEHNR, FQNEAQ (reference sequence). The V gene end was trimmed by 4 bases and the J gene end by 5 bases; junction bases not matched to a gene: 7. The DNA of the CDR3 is TGTGCCAGCAGCTACTCGACAGGGGATGATCAGCCCCAGCATTTT. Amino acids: CASSYSTGDDQPQHF. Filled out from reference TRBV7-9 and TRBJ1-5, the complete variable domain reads DTGVSQNPRHKITKRGQNVTFRCDPISEHNRLYWYRQTLGQGPEFLTYFQNEAQLEKSRLLSDRFSAERPKGSFSTLEIQRTEQGDSAMYLCASSYSTGDDQPQHFGDGTRLSIL.

The CDR3 DNA follows: TGCAGTGCTAGAGCCGACTCCTACGAGCAGTACTTC. It yields the protein CSARADSYEQYF. The rearrangement joins TRBV20-1 to TRBJ2-7; D remains ambiguous. The germline V gene encodes CDR1 DFQATT and CDR2 SNEGSKA (reference sequence). The CDR3 runs to 12 residues. V lost 1 base, J lost 0 bases, and 4 bases lay in between.

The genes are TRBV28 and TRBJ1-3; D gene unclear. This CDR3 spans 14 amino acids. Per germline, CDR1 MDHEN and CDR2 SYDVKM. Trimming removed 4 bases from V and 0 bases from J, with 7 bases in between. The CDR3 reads CASSSQVSGNTIYF. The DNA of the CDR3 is TGTGCCAGCAGTTCCCAGGTCTCTGGAAACACCATATATTTT.

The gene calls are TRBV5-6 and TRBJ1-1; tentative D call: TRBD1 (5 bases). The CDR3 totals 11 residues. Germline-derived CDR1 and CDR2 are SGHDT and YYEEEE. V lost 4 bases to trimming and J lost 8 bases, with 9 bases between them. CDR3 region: CASSAGAEAFF. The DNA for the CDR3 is TGTGCCAGCAGCGCCGGGGCCGAAGCTTTCTTT.

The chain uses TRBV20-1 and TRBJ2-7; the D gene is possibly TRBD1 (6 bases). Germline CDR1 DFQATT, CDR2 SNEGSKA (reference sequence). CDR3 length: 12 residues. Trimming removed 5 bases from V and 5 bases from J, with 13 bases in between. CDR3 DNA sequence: TGCAGTGCTGCCTTACCAGGGGACGAGCAGTACTTC. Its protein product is CSAALPGDEQYF.

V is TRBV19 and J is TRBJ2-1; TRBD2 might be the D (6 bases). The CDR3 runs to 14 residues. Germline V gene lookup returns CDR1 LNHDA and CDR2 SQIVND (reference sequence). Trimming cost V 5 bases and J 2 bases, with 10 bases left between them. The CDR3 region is CASSPGLTYNEQFF. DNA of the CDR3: TGTGCCAGTAGTCCGGGACTTACCTACAATGAGCAGTTCTTC.

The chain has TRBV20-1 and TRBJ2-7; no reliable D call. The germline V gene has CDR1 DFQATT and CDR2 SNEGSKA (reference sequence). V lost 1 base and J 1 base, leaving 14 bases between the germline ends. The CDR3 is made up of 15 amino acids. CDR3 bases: TGCAGTGCTAGAGCCATGGGAATACTATCCTACGAGCAGTACTTC. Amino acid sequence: CSARAMGILSYEQYF.

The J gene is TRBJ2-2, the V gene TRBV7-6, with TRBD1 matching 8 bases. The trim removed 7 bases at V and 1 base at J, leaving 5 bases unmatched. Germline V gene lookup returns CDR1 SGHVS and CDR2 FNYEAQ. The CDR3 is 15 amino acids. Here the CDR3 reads CASTSGTGNTGELFF. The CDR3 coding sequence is TGTGCCAGCACCTCCGGGACAGGGAACACCGGGGAGCTGTTTTTT. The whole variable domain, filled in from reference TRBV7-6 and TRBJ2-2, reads GAGVSQSPRYKVTKRGQDVALRCDPISGHVSLYWYRQALGQGPEFLTYFNYEAQQDKSGLPNDRFSAERPEGSISTLTIQRTEQRDSAMYRCASTSGTGNTGELFFGEGSRLTVL.

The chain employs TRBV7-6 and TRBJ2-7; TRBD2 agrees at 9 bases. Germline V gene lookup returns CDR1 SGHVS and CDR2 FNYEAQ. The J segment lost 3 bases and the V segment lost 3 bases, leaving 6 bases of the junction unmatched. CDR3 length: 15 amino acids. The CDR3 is CASSLWLAGNYEQYF. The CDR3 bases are TGTGCCAGCAGCTTGTGGCTAGCGGGAAACTACGAGCAGTACTTC.

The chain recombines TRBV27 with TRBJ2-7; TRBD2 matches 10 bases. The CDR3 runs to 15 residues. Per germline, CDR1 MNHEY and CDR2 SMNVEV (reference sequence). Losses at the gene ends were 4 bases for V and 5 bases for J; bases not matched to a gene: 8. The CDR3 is CASSWGLAGVNEQYF. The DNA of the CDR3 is TGTGCCAGCAGTTGGGGCCTAGCGGGAGTAAACGAGCAGTACTTC.

CDR3 coding DNA: TGTGCCACCAGTGATTCCCGACTAGCCCACGAGCAGTACTTC. Protein sequence: CATSDSRLAHEQYF. V is TRBV24-1 and J is TRBJ2-7, with 7 bases fitting TRBD2. Germline CDR1 reads KGHDR; CDR2 reads SFDVKD. V dropped 2 bases and J dropped 5; count of bases not matched to a gene: 5. This CDR3 region has 14 residues.